The T cell receptor (beta chain) under discussion was sequenced for a study of cytomegalovirus exposure and HLA in healthy donors. Study observations and caveats: A few CMV-associated chains proved CMV antigen-specific in vitro. Apart from CMV serostatus, no immune exposure information was available.

This clone occurred a few times. Antigen unknown. Primers for the PCR totalled 60 Vbeta and 13 Jbeta. The table came from immunoSEQ multiplex PCR; TCRdb's copy has only in-frame clones and leaves some out. Altogether 110,000 or so clones are present, 9.5% to 15% being singletons, with the ten largest covering around 15%. V dropped 8 bases and J dropped 0 bases, with 7 bases sitting between them. The CDR3 runs 13 residues. Germline V CDR1 and CDR2: ENHRY, SYGVKD. Healthy bone marrow donors formed the donor group. The sequencing sample was made of PBMCs. The clonotype was recovered from a middle-aged man in good health and CMV-seropositive. V usage is TRBV10-3 and J usage is TRBJ2-2; D ambiguous. CDR3 in DNA: TGTGCCATCTTAACTGCGAACACCGGGGAGCTGTTTTTT. This translates into CAILTANTGELFF.